The source of this TCR beta chain is a study of T cell changes during pregnancy in multiple sclerosis. Germline-derived CDR1 and CDR2 are MNHNS and SASEGT. The CDR3 has 16 amino acids. Details on this clone: An end of the junction differs from the germline gene, which may be a read error.

Assay: immunoSEQ multiplex PCR; the TCRdb copy retains only in-frame clones and omits some. The table has about 47,000 clones, around 87% seen once; the top ten hold around 7.9%. The sequence was collected from a female donor with multiple sclerosis, enrolled in a pregnancy study. This sequence joins TRBV6-1 and TRBJ2-5; a weak D match, TRBD2 (6 bases). The sequences come from CD8+ T cells from peripheral blood mononuclear cells, collected in the second trimester of pregnancy. This CDR3 is CASSDLEPGDKDTQYF. The CDR3 bases are TGTGCCAGCAGTGATTTGGAGCCGGGAGACAAAGACACCCAGTACTTC.